A single sample is the source of the 26 T cell receptor beta chains below, sequenced in a study of technical replicates of blood from a few donors. Sequenced by immunoSEQ multiplex PCR; TCRdb stores in-frame clones only, minus some. This repertoire shows 60,000 to 90,000 clones, just under 95% found once; its top ten account for roughly 0.4%. The sample comprised T cells isolated from PBMCs. The source of these receptors is a human donor in good health.

This chain connects TRBV19 to TRBJ2-7, with TRBD2 matching 9 bases. V lost 1 base to trimming and J lost 1 base; unmatched junction nucleotides: 2. Germline lookup yields CDR1 LNHDA and CDR2 SQIVND (reference sequence). The CDR3 runs 15 residues. CDR3 residues: CASSIASGVSYEQYF. CDR3 DNA: TGTGCCAGTAGTATAGCTAGCGGGGTATCCTACGAGCAGTACTTC.

The chain links TRBV9 to TRBJ2-1, with 7 bases aligning to TRBD2. Germline V gives CDR1 SGDLS, CDR2 YYNGEE. This CDR3 comprises 16 residues. V was clipped by 4 bases and J by 4 bases; unmatched bases: 11. CDR3 bases: TGTGCCAGCAGCCCCCTGGGCGGGAGAACTTACAATGAGCAGTTCTTC. It yields the protein CASSPLGGRTYNEQFF.

The J gene is TRBJ2-1, the V gene TRBV27, with D perhaps matching TRBD2 (7 bases). The CDR3 totals 16 residues. The germline V gene has CDR1 MNHEY and CDR2 SMNVEV (reference sequence). V was cut by 6 bases and J by 4 bases, with 19 bases left in between. The CDR3 DNA is TGTGCCAGCAGGGGGGGGGCAGGGCGGCCTTACAATGAGCAGTTCTTC. This gives the protein CASRGGAGRPYNEQFF.

This chain connects TRBV6-5 to TRBJ2-5, with 9 bases lining up with TRBD1. Germline CDR1 is MNHEY and CDR2 is SVGAGI. This CDR3 has 14 residues. With 6 bases clipped from V and 6 bases from J, the junction kept 8 bases outside the gene matches. DNA of the CDR3: TGTGCCAGCAGGTACCGGGACAGGGCAAAGACCCAGTACTTC. Translated: CASRYRDRAKTQYF.

This clone was seen a handful of times. This chain links TRBV5-1 with TRBJ2-7, with TRBD1 as a possible D gene (5 bases). V lost 0 bases and J lost 4, with 11 bases in between. This CDR3 has 14 residues. CDR1 is SGHRS, CDR2 YFSETQ, per germline. This CDR3 reads CASSLGQPLYEQYF. Here the CDR3 DNA reads TGCGCCAGCAGCTTGGGACAGCCCCTGTACGAGCAGTACTTC.

The chain couples TRBV15 to TRBJ2-7; 7 bases are shared with TRBD1. The CDR3 spans 11 residues. V lost 1 base, J lost 9 bases, and 0 bases stayed unmatched. The germline V gene has CDR1 LNHNV and CDR2 YYDKDF (reference sequence). The CDR3 protein is CATSRGQGQYF. CDR3 nucleotides: TGTGCCACCAGCAGAGGACAGGGGCAGTACTTC.

The rearrangement links TRBV9 to TRBJ2-7; 9 bases align to TRBD2. V lost 4 bases to trimming and J lost 3 bases; unmatched junction nucleotides: 11. The CDR3 runs 16 residues. In germline, CDR1 is SGDLS, CDR2 YYNGEE. CDR3 loop: CASSFSEREVIYEQYF. CDR3 DNA: TGTGCCAGCAGCTTCTCTGAGCGGGAGGTTATCTACGAGCAGTACTTC.

The chain employs TRBV19 and TRBJ1-2; TRBD1 aligns across 8 bases. This CDR3 region has 15 residues. Germline-derived CDR1 and CDR2 are LNHDA and SQIVND (reference sequence). With V trimmed by 8 bases and J by 4 bases, 12 bases remained unmatched. This chain's CDR3 is CASLISDRVFYGYTF. For the CDR3, the DNA is TGTGCCAGTTTGATCTCGGACAGGGTGTTCTATGGCTACACCTTC. The variable domain in full, with the rest retrieved from reference TRBV19 and TRBJ1-2, is DGGITQSPKYLFRKEGQNVTLSCEQNLNHDAMYWYRQDPGQGLRLIYYSQIVNDFQKGDIAEGYSVSREKKESFPLTVTSAQKNPTAFYLCASLISDRVFYGYTFGSGTRLTVV.

The CDR3 nucleotides are TGTGCCAGCAGGCCTAGCGGGAGCTTTATCACAGATACGCAGTATTTT. This codes for CASRPSGSFITDTQYF. The chain uses TRBV28 and TRBJ2-3, with 10 bases that match TRBD2. Per germline, CDR1 MDHEN and CDR2 SYDVKM. The junction had 8 bases not matched to a gene; V was cut back by 6 bases and J by 2 bases. CDR3 size: 16 residues.

V gene TRBV11-2 combines with J gene TRBJ2-3, with D tentatively TRBD2 (6 bases). The V end was cut by 2 bases, the J end by 0 bases, with 9 bases between. CDR3 size: 15 residues. Germline CDR1 and CDR2: SGHAT and FQNNGV. CDR3 DNA sequence: TGTGCCAGCAGCTTAAATGGGGGGAGCACAGATACGCAGTATTTT. Translating gives CASSLNGGSTDTQYF. Variable domain in full (rest from reference TRBV11-2 and TRBJ2-3): EAGVAQSPRYKIIEKRQSVAFWCNPISGHATLYWYQQILGQGPKLLIQFQNNGVVDDSQLPKDRFSAERLKGVDSTLKIQPAKLEDSAVYLCASSLNGGSTDTQYFGPGTRLTVL.

The chain couples TRBV4-2 to TRBJ2-3, with 10 bases aligning to TRBD2. This CDR3 spans 16 amino acids. With V trimmed by 0 bases and J by 7 bases, 7 bases remained unmatched. CDR1 is LGHNA, CDR2 YNFKEQ, per germline. The CDR3 nucleotides are TGTGCCAGCAGCCAAGATATAGCGGGAGGCGGAAATACGCAGTATTTT. Protein product: CASSQDIAGGGNTQYF.

CDR3 bases: TGTGCCATCAGTGGGACTAGCGGCTACAATGAGCAGTTCTTC. Residues: CAISGTSGYNEQFF. The chain joins TRBV10-3 to TRBJ2-1; 10 bases fit TRBD2. The germline V gene has CDR1 ENHRY and CDR2 SYGVKD. The length of the CDR3 is 14 residues. The V gene end was trimmed by 4 bases and the J gene end by 3 bases; junction bases not matched to a gene: 0.

This clone has a single count. The chain links TRBV6-1 to TRBJ1-2; tentatively, D is TRBD1 (5 bases). Trimming took off 2 bases at V and 2 bases at J, with 9 bases between the two ends. The CDR3 is 14 amino acids. The germline CDR1 and CDR2 sequences are MNHNS and SASEGT. The CDR3 sequence is CASSETRGNYGYTF. The CDR3 DNA reads TGTGCCAGCAGTGAAACAAGGGGAAACTATGGCTACACCTTC.

The table lists this clone with a count of one. This chain uses TRBV29-1 with TRBJ1-2; D gene unclear. The CDR3 runs to 15 residues. CDR1 is SQVTM, CDR2 ANQGSEA, per germline. Trimming cost V 3 bases and J 5 bases, with 19 bases left between them. CDR3 loop: CSVDLPAAGGYGYTF. CDR3 DNA sequence: TGCAGCGTTGATTTGCCGGCGGCGGGTGGATATGGCTACACCTTC.

The rearrangement uses TRBV6-1 and TRBJ2-3; 7 positions agree with TRBD2. CDR3 length: 15 amino acids. V trimming: 4 bases; J trimming: 2 bases; junction bases outside the gene matches: 6. Germline CDR1 and CDR2: MNHNS and SASEGT. The CDR3 DNA is TGTGCCAGCAGTGGGGGAGGGAGGATCACAGATACGCAGTATTTT. This sequence encodes CASSGGGRITDTQYF.

The rearrangement joins TRBV6-5 to TRBJ2-7; 7 bases agree with TRBD2. The V segment lost 5 bases and the J segment 3 bases; nucleotides outside the gene matches: 4. This CDR3 comprises 13 residues. Germline values: CDR1 MNHEY, CDR2 SVGAGI. The CDR3 loop is CASSSGKSYEQYF. In DNA, the CDR3 is TGTGCCAGCAGTAGCGGGAAGAGCTACGAGCAGTACTTC.

The chain uses TRBV5-6 and TRBJ2-1; tentative D call: TRBD2 (6 bases). The CDR3 sequence is 14 residues long. Germline CDR1 and CDR2: SGHDT and YYEEEE. V was shortened by 2 bases and J by 10 bases, with 16 bases between the two germline ends. The CDR3 region has the DNA TGTGCCAGCAGCTTAGGGCGGGATCCCCGAGAGCAGTTCTTC. Its protein product is CASSLGRDPREQFF.

This clone was counted once. The chain couples TRBV5-6 to TRBJ2-1; D is uncertain. Germline V gene lookup returns CDR1 SGHDT and CDR2 YYEEEE. The CDR3 extends over 13 amino acids. V lost 2 bases and J 5 bases, leaving 8 bases between the germline ends. Here the CDR3 DNA reads TGTGCCAGCAGCTTTTGGGCAGACAATGAGCAGTTCTTC. Its protein is CASSFWADNEQFF.

The chain recombines TRBV7-9 with TRBJ2-3, with 7 nucleotides matching TRBD2. This CDR3 has 14 residues. Germline V gene sequence: CDR1 SEHNR, CDR2 FQNEAQ (reference sequence). V trimming: 3 bases; J trimming: 4 bases; junction bases outside the gene matches: 4. Here the CDR3 DNA reads TGTGCCAGCAGCTTGAGCCTAGCGGCAGATACGCAGTATTTT. Its protein product is CASSLSLAADTQYF.

This clone was seen only once. This chain links TRBV29-1 with TRBJ2-2, with 13 bases identical to TRBD2. V dropped 7 bases and J dropped 8; count of bases not matched to a gene: 4. CDR3 length: 13 residues. In germline, CDR1 is SQVTM, CDR2 ANQGSEA. The CDR3 region is CSAWTSGRGELFF. The CDR3 region has the DNA TGCAGCGCGTGGACTAGCGGGAGAGGGGAGCTGTTTTTT.

V gene TRBV7-8 combines with J gene TRBJ1-1; 8 bases are shared with TRBD1. CDR1 is SGHVS, CDR2 FQNEAQ, per germline. Trimming cost V 3 bases and J 3 bases; bases outside gene matches: 3. This CDR3 region has 14 residues. CDR3 region: CASSFQGADTEAFF. The DNA for the CDR3 is TGTGCCAGCAGCTTTCAGGGGGCGGACACTGAAGCTTTCTTT.

This clone has more than one count but fewer than ten. This chain links TRBV29-1 with TRBJ1-1; TRBD1 is a possible D gene (5 bases). The V end was cut by 8 bases, the J end by 0 bases, with 13 bases between. Germline CDR1 SQVTM, CDR2 ANQGSEA. The CDR3 totals 13 residues. As DNA, the CDR3 is TGCAGCCCCCGGGGACTGATGAACACTGAAGCTTTCTTT. As protein: CSPRGLMNTEAFF.

This sequence joins TRBV7-9 and TRBJ2-7; D call uncertain. The CDR3 consists of 12 residues. CDR1 is SEHNR, CDR2 FQNEAQ, per germline (reference sequence). V lost 8 bases, J lost 5 bases, and 13 bases lay in between. As DNA, the CDR3 is TGTGCCAGCGGCGGAGCTTTCGACGAGCAGTACTTC. This sequence encodes CASGGAFDEQYF.

The rearrangement links TRBV6-5 to TRBJ1-2; TRBD1 matches 8 bases. J was trimmed by 8 bases and V by 1 base; bases with no gene match: 6. Per germline, CDR1 MNHEY and CDR2 SVGAGI. This CDR3 is built from 14 residues. The chain's CDR3 is CASSYLQGVQGYTF. CDR3 DNA: TGTGCCAGCAGTTACTTACAGGGGGTTCAGGGCTACACCTTC.

The chain uses TRBV7-2 and TRBJ2-7, with D perhaps matching TRBD2 (6 bases). The V end was cut by 2 bases, the J end by 5 bases, with 13 bases between. The CDR3 is 14 amino acids. Germline loops: CDR1 SGHTA, CDR2 FQGNSA. The chain's CDR3 is CASSLTGEVHEQYF. CDR3 coding DNA: TGTGCCAGCAGCTTAACGGGAGAAGTTCACGAGCAGTACTTC.

The sample holds one count of this clone. The chain couples TRBV19 to TRBJ1-5, with a weak D call TRBD1 (6 bases). In germline, CDR1 is LNHDA, CDR2 SQIVND (reference sequence). The CDR3 covers 15 residues. The germline V and J ends were trimmed by 10 bases and 5 bases, with 21 bases remaining between them. The DNA for the CDR3 is TGTGCCACCGGTGGGAGGGGGTTAGGGGATCAGCCCCAGCATTTT. It translates to CATGGRGLGDQPQHF. Drawing the rest from reference TRBV19 and TRBJ1-5, the complete variable domain is DGGITQSPKYLFRKEGQNVTLSCEQNLNHDAMYWYRQDPGQGLRLIYYSQIVNDFQKGDIAEGYSVSREKKESFPLTVTSAQKNPTAFYLCATGGRGLGDQPQHFGDGTRLSIL.